This T cell receptor beta chain was obtained from a study of blood T cell repertoires in COVID-19. At the level of the study: PBMCs, B-cell-depleted T cells, or T cells provided the cDNA or gDNA that made up the material.

Original processing methods: How many nucleated cells were present was estimated from reference gene primer amplification. TCRdb's copy holds only in-frame clones and misses some; the assay was immunoSEQ multiplex PCR. Clone size and the V and J calls come from that table; the DNA yielded D and trimming. The table has around 370,000 clones, under 95% seen once. V was trimmed by 7 bases and J by 0 bases, leaving 14 bases between them. Germline CDR1 and CDR2: LNHDA and SQIVND (reference sequence). The CDR3 covers 15 residues. The chain uses TRBV19 and TRBJ2-3, with a weak D call TRBD2 (6 bases). Material for sequencing was peripheral blood. The TCR originated in a woman younger than 35 who had recovered from COVID-19. The CDR3 reads CASISGTHSTDTQYF. The CDR3 DNA is TGTGCCAGTATATCCGGGACTCATAGCACAGATACGCAGTATTTT.